The 28 T cell receptor beta chains presented below share a single source sample, sequenced in a study of T cells after yellow fever vaccination (dated by TCRdb to the late 2010s). Libraries came from 5' RACE. The sequencing machine was an Illumina HiSeq 2500. TCRdb's own reprocessing of the public reads used fastp at Q25 and MiXCR and kept productive beta chains. Each entry is one CDR3 protein sequence, shown with its most common DNA and genes. This sample comprises around 230,000 distinct CDR3 sequences, about 7% of them detected only once. The ten largest clones capture roughly 1% of the sample. The sample's treatment or condition label is to be understood as: live attenuated yellow fever vaccine strain. The sample here was CD4+ T cells sorted from PBMCs, taken on the day of the yellow fever booster vaccination. These receptors originate from a man aged 25-45 years who received the YFV17D yellow fever vaccine.

This clonotype was seen repeatedly, ten times or more. This chain links TRBV5-5 with TRBJ2-1, with 10 bases lining up with TRBD2. V dropped 4 bases and J dropped 3; count of bases not matched to a gene: 10. This CDR3 is 17 amino acids long. Germline V gene sequence: CDR1 SGHKS, CDR2 YYEKEE (reference sequence). CDR3 bases: TGTGCCAGCAGCCATATGAGGACTAGCGGAGGCTACAATGAGCAGTTCTTC. Its protein is CASSHMRTSGGYNEQFF. The entire variable domain, with the rest obtained from reference TRBV5-5 and TRBJ2-1, is as follows: DAGVTQSPTHLIKTRGQQVTLRCSPISGHKSVSWYQQVLGQGPQFIFQYYEKEERGRGNFPDRFSARQFPNYSSELNVNALLLGDSALYLCASSHMRTSGGYNEQFFGPGTRLTVL.

This clonotype was detected a few times. The chain joins TRBV3-1 to TRBJ2-3, with 7 bases that match TRBD2. The V gene end was trimmed by 4 bases and the J gene end by 1 base; junction bases not matched to a gene: 8. The germline CDR1 and CDR2 sequences are LGHDT and YNNKEL (reference sequence). This CDR3 is built from 16 residues. The CDR3 DNA reads as TGTGCCAGCAGCCTCCAAGCGGGGTGGGGCACAGATACGCAGTATTTT. It encodes CASSLQAGWGTDTQYF.

CDR3 bases: TGTGCCAGCAGCTTAGCGCGACAGGGGCGAGAGACCCAGTACTTC. Translation gives CASSLARQGRETQYF. The genes are TRBV7-8 and TRBJ2-5; 8 bases align to TRBD1. CDR1 and CDR2 from the germline V gene are SGHVS and FQNEAQ. This CDR3 spans 15 amino acids. The ends lost 0 bases at V and 4 bases at J; junction bases unmatched: 4.

This clonotype was picked up a small number of times. V gene TRBV20-1 combines with J gene TRBJ2-1, with D possibly TRBD2 on 6 matching bases. V dropped 3 bases and J dropped 4 bases, with 13 bases sitting between them. This CDR3 is 14 amino acids long. The germline gives CDR1 DFQATT, CDR2 SNEGSKA (reference sequence). CDR3 loop: CSARRLAIYNEQFF. The CDR3 DNA follows: TGCAGTGCTAGGAGGCTAGCGATATACAATGAGCAGTTCTTC.

This clonotype was seen many times. The rearrangement uses TRBV27 and TRBJ2-5; TRBD2 aligns across 9 bases. Germline assignment: CDR1 MNHEY and CDR2 SMNVEV (reference sequence). The trim removed 7 bases at V and 3 bases at J, leaving 9 bases unmatched. CDR3 length: 15 residues. CDR3: CASTRNPSGKETQYF. In DNA form, the CDR3 reads TGTGCCAGCACCCGAAATCCTAGCGGGAAAGAGACCCAGTACTTC.

This clonotype was recorded many times. The chain joins TRBV7-2 to TRBJ2-2; D is possibly TRBD1 (5 bases). The CDR3 contains 15 residues. V lost 2 bases and J lost 5, with 12 bases in between. Looked up from germline, CDR1 is SGHTA and CDR2 is FQGNSA. The CDR3 spells CASSLFDRTTGELFF. CDR3 coding DNA: TGTGCCAGCAGCTTATTCGACAGAACGACCGGGGAGCTGTTTTTT.

The table lists this clonotype with a few counts. The rearrangement joins TRBV7-8 to TRBJ1-2; maybe TRBD1 (5 bases). V was pared by 5 bases and J by 2 bases, with 12 bases between. The CDR3 contains 14 residues. Germline V gene data show CDR1 as SGHVS and CDR2 as FQNEAQ. The CDR3 DNA is TGTGCCAGCAGCATCCGTAGACAGAACTATGGCTACACCTTC. This gives the protein CASSIRRQNYGYTF. Drawing the rest from reference TRBV7-8 and TRBJ1-2, the complete variable domain is GAGVSQSPRYKVAKRGQDVALRCDPISGHVSLFWYQQALGQGPEFLTYFQNEAQLDKSGLPSDRFFAERPEGSVSTLKIQRTQQEDSAVYLCASSIRRQNYGYTFGSGTRLTVV.

This chain joins TRBV30 and TRBJ2-6; TRBD2 is a possible D gene (6 bases). CDR3 length: 14 amino acids. Germline CDR1 reads GTSNPN; CDR2 reads SVGIG (reference sequence). Trimming stripped 3 bases from V and 3 bases from J, with 9 bases between. The CDR3 protein is CAWRRDGGANVLTF. CDR3 in DNA: TGTGCCTGGAGGCGGGATGGTGGGGCCAACGTCCTGACTTTC.

The sample holds many counts of this clonotype. The rearrangement uses TRBV28 and TRBJ2-7; tentative D call: TRBD1 (5 bases). This CDR3 is 13 amino acids long. Germline CDR1 reads MDHEN; CDR2 reads SYDVKM. With 7 bases removed from V and 3 bases from J, the gap between germline ends came to 13 bases. The CDR3 loop is CASNHRLYYEQYF. The CDR3 DNA follows: TGTGCCAGCAACCACAGGTTATACTACGAGCAGTACTTC.

This clonotype was seen only a few times. The chain has TRBV20-1 and TRBJ2-7; D gene ambiguous. This CDR3 is 12 amino acids long. The germline gives CDR1 DFQATT, CDR2 SNEGSKA (reference sequence). The germline V and J ends were trimmed by 0 bases and 2 bases, with 5 bases remaining between them. The CDR3: CSARDRTYEQYF. The CDR3 coding sequence is TGCAGTGCTAGAGACAGGACCTACGAGCAGTACTTC.

The V and J genes are TRBV6-6 and TRBJ2-3, with 10 bases fitting TRBD1. In germline, CDR1 is MNHNY, CDR2 SVGAGI (reference sequence). The CDR3 sequence is 13 residues long. V lost 4 bases, J lost 14 bases, and 9 bases stayed unmatched. CDR3 nucleotides: TGTGCCAGCAGTTTACGGGTGGGACAGGGGATGTATTTT. Translating it yields CASSLRVGQGMYF.

This clonotype was detected only a few times. V is TRBV7-2 and J is TRBJ2-5; D gene ambiguous. The CDR3 has 15 amino acids. The germline V gene encodes CDR1 SGHTA and CDR2 FQGNSA. Trimming took 3 bases from V and 1 from J, leaving 12 bases between them. Written as DNA, the CDR3 is TGTGCCAGCAGCTTTTTCGGGCCGCTCCAAGAGACCCAGTACTTC. The encoded protein is CASSFFGPLQETQYF.

In its sample, this clonotype was seen many times. The chain recombines TRBV29-1 with TRBJ2-5; TRBD2 might be the D (6 bases). The CDR3 is 12 amino acids. Germline-derived CDR1 and CDR2 are SQVTM and ANQGSEA. The germline V and J ends were trimmed by 6 bases and 2 bases, with 10 bases remaining between them. The CDR3 loop reads CSVDRGQETQYF. DNA of the CDR3: TGCAGCGTCGACCGGGGGCAAGAGACCCAGTACTTC.

This clonotype was observed a few times. The chain joins TRBV20-1 to TRBJ1-3; 7 bases are shared with TRBD1. With 3 bases clipped from V and 4 bases from J, the junction kept 9 bases outside the gene matches. Germline-derived CDR1 and CDR2 are DFQATT and SNEGSKA (reference sequence). This CDR3 contains 15 residues. The CDR3 DNA follows: TGCAGTGCTAGTTCCACAGGGGCGGCGGGAAACACCATATATTTT. It specifies CSASSTGAAGNTIYF.

The J gene is TRBJ1-3, the V gene TRBV5-1; 8 bases fit TRBD1. The CDR3 loop spans 14 amino acids. From germline, CDR1 is SGHRS and CDR2 YFSETQ. The junction had 7 bases not matched to a gene; V was cut back by 5 bases and J by 6 bases. CDR3 DNA sequence: TGCGCCAGCAGTCTGGGACAGGCTGAAAACACCATATATTTT. Its translation is CASSLGQAENTIYF.

In this sample, this clonotype turned up a few times. The rearrangement joins TRBV12-3 or TRBV12-4 to TRBJ2-7, with no clear D. With 9 bases removed from V and 3 bases from J, the gap between germline ends came to 15 bases. The CDR3 is made up of 13 amino acids. The CDR3, as DNA: TGTGCCAGTACCCCACGGACCAGCTACGAGCAGTACTTC. It is translated as CASTPRTSYEQYF.

This clonotype was picked up many times. This chain uses TRBV18 with TRBJ2-2; maybe TRBD2 (5 bases). The CDR3 length is 14 residues. Between the trimmed V and J ends, which lost 4 bases and 3 bases, there was a span of 9 bases. In germline, CDR1 is KGHSH, CDR2 LQKENI. CDR3: CASSLTGYTGELFF. In DNA, the CDR3 is TGTGCCAGCTCACTGACGGGGTACACCGGGGAGCTGTTTTTT.

This clonotype was counted a few times. The chain has TRBV10-3 and TRBJ1-1, with D unclear. The CDR3 contains 13 residues. Germline lookup yields CDR1 ENHRY and CDR2 SYGVKD. V lost 4 bases to trimming and J lost 1 base, with 7 bases between them. Written as DNA, the CDR3 is TGTGCCATCAGTGTGAAGGGGAACACTGAAGCTTTCTTT. This codes for CAISVKGNTEAFF.

J is TRBJ1-2 and V is TRBV20-1; D is uncertain. Deletions cut 0 bases from V and 8 bases from J, with 10 bases between. CDR3 length: 12 amino acids. Looked up from germline, CDR1 is DFQATT and CDR2 is SNEGSKA (reference sequence). The CDR3 nucleotides are TGCAGTGCTAGAGATCTAGGGTTGGGCTACACCTTC. This gives the protein CSARDLGLGYTF.

This clonotype was counted at least ten times. The chain links TRBV10-1 to TRBJ2-2; 8 positions match TRBD1. V gave up 2 bases and J gave up 2 bases; unmatched junction bases: 1. Germline CDR1 WNHNN, CDR2 SYGVQD (reference sequence). CDR3 length: 15 residues. The CDR3 bases are TGCGCCAGCAGTGAGACAGGGGGAAACACCGGGGAGCTGTTTTTT. Residues: CASSETGGNTGELFF.

This clonotype was recorded a few times. The CDR3 coding sequence is TGCGCCAGCAGCTTTGAACCAAAGGCGGGATCCACAGATACGCAGTATTTT. Its protein product is CASSFEPKAGSTDTQYF. The chain uses TRBV5-1 and TRBJ2-3; D is perhaps TRBD2 (6 bases). V was trimmed by 2 bases and J by 2 bases, leaving 18 bases between them. This CDR3 spans 17 amino acids. Germline CDR1 and CDR2: SGHRS and YFSETQ. The whole variable domain, filled in from reference TRBV5-1 and TRBJ2-3, reads KAGVTQTPRYLIKTRGQQVTLSCSPISGHRSVSWYQQTPGQGLQFLFEYFSETQRNKGNFPGRFSGRQFSNSRSEMNVSTLELGDSALYLCASSFEPKAGSTDTQYFGPGTRLTVL.

The rearrangement links TRBV20-1 to TRBJ2-7, with 14 bases that match TRBD2. This CDR3 contains 13 residues. CDR1 is DFQATT and CDR2 is SNEGSKA in the germline V gene (reference sequence). The V segment lost 6 bases and the J segment 7 bases; nucleotides outside the gene matches: 5. The CDR3 bases are TGCAGTGCCGGGACTAGCGGGAGAGGAGAGCAGTACTTC. Translating gives CSAGTSGRGEQYF.

This chain uses TRBV10-3 with TRBJ2-7; 13 positions match TRBD2. This CDR3 contains 19 residues. Germline CDR1 ENHRY, CDR2 SYGVKD. V shed 3 bases, J shed 4 bases, and the junction held 15 bases outside the gene matches. CDR3 sequence: CAISDPLGLAGVGLYEQYF. The CDR3 nucleotides are TGTGCCATCAGTGACCCCCTAGGACTAGCGGGAGTTGGACTTTACGAGCAGTACTTC.

This clonotype was picked up a small number of times. V and J are TRBV18 and TRBJ1-5; D is uncertain. V shed 2 bases and J shed 0 bases, with 5 bases lying between them. The germline V gene has CDR1 KGHSH and CDR2 LQKENI. CDR3 length equals 14 residues. In DNA form, the CDR3 reads TGTGCCAGCTCACCAACTAATAGCAATCAGCCCCAGCATTTT. It yields the protein CASSPTNSNQPQHF.

This clonotype was counted a few times. CDR3 DNA sequence: TGTGCCAGTAGTATCGGAAAACGAACCATGGAGTATTTT. This gives the protein CASSIGKRTMEYF. V and J are TRBV19 and TRBJ2-3; D gene uncertain. The CDR3 extends over 13 amino acids. V was clipped by 3 bases and J by 13 bases, with 17 bases between them. CDR1 and CDR2 (germline): LNHDA, SQIVND (reference sequence).

This clonotype has a handful of counts. The CDR3 region has the DNA TGCACTACTAGCGGGAGAACCCCCGAGGATGAGCAGTTCTTC. It translates to CTTSGRTPEDEQFF. V gene TRBV20-1 combines with J gene TRBJ2-1, with 11 bases identical to TRBD2. This CDR3 contains 14 residues. Per germline, CDR1 DFQATT and CDR2 SNEGSKA (reference sequence).

This clonotype appeared a few times. The chain has TRBV5-6 and TRBJ2-4; D is undetermined. Germline V gives CDR1 SGHDT, CDR2 YYEEEE. V was shortened by 4 bases and J by 7 bases, with 15 bases between the two germline ends. CDR3 length equals 14 residues. The CDR3 region has the DNA TGTGCCAGCAGCCTCCGGAACCTCCGGAACATTCAGTACTTC. Translating it yields CASSLRNLRNIQYF.

This clonotype was counted only a few times. This rearrangement joins TRBV20-1 to TRBJ2-7; TRBD2 matches at 8 bases. CDR1 is DFQATT and CDR2 is SNEGSKA in the germline V gene (reference sequence). This CDR3 comprises 15 residues. Unmatched junction bases numbered 12, after V lost 6 bases and J lost 2 bases. CDR3 nucleotide sequence: TGCAGTGCCCAAGGAGTCGCGGGAGGAACCTACGAGCAGTACTTC. Translating gives CSAQGVAGGTYEQYF.